These 21 T cell receptor beta chains came from one sample sequenced in a study of T cells in Graves' hyperthyroidism and ophthalmopathy. From RNA transcripts, TCR beta CDR3 regions were amplified. HTBI primers were used for first-round RT-PCR of the TCR CDR3. Each CDR3 protein is one row after TCRdb ran MiXCR on the multiplex PCR reads. In the table there are around 610,000 distinct CDR3 sequences, about 14% of which are singletons. Sequencing input: blood. All receptors come from a woman in her thirties or forties with Graves' ophthalmopathy.

This clonotype was seen many times. The genes are TRBV6-2 or TRBV6-3 and TRBJ2-7; a weak D match, TRBD2 (6 bases). The CDR3 extends over 14 amino acids. V was pared by 8 bases and J by 0 bases, with 14 bases between. From germline, CDR1 is MNHEY and CDR2 SVGEGT. Here the CDR3 reads CASGAGTYSYEQYF. CDR3 in DNA: TGTGCCAGCGGAGCGGGTACCTACTCCTACGAGCAGTACTTC.

This clonotype was found many times. This chain connects TRBV28 to TRBJ1-1; D is uncertain. Germline CDR1 and CDR2: MDHEN and SYDVKM. The CDR3 extends over 12 amino acids. Trimming stripped 2 bases from V and 4 bases from J, with 5 bases between. CDR3 protein: CASSLTTTEAFF. The CDR3 DNA reads TGTGCCAGCAGTTTAACCACCACTGAAGCTTTCTTT.

This clonotype was seen ten or more times. The V call is TRBV7-2, the J call TRBJ2-7; no firm D call. This CDR3 is 15 amino acids long. The germline V gene has CDR1 SGHTA and CDR2 FQGNSA. V shed 3 bases and J shed 5 bases, with 17 bases lying between them. In nucleotides, the CDR3 is TGTGCCAGCAGCTTGAACGGTTATGGACGGAACGAGCAGTACTTC. This translates into CASSLNGYGRNEQYF.

This clonotype was detected many times. The V gene is TRBV11-2, the J gene TRBJ2-7, with TRBD2 matching over 8 bases. Trimming removed 3 bases from V and 2 bases from J; junction bases left unmatched: 3. The CDR3 is 14 amino acids. Germline CDR1 is SGHAT and CDR2 is FQNNGV. The CDR3 protein is CASSFPGGPYEQYF. The DNA for the CDR3 is TGTGCCAGCAGCTTCCCGGGAGGGCCCTACGAGCAGTACTTC. The full variable domain, with the rest looked up from reference TRBV11-2 and TRBJ2-7, is EAGVAQSPRYKIIEKRQSVAFWCNPISGHATLYWYQQILGQGPKLLIQFQNNGVVDDSQLPKDRFSAERLKGVDSTLKIQPAKLEDSAVYLCASSFPGGPYEQYFGPGTRLTVT.

The chain joins TRBV9 to TRBJ2-5; D is ambiguous. V lost 0 bases to trimming and J lost 5 bases, with 20 bases between them. Germline V lookup: CDR1 SGDLS, CDR2 YYNGEE. The CDR3 is 17 amino acids. DNA of the CDR3: TGTGCCAGCAGCGTAGGCCGGATGTATGGGGAAACGGAGACCCAGTACTTC. The encoded protein is CASSVGRMYGETETQYF. Full variable domain (missing parts from reference TRBV9 and TRBJ2-5): DSGVTQTPKHLITATGQRVTLRCSPRSGDLSVYWYQQSLDQGLQFLIQYYNGEERAKGNILERFSAQQFPDLHSELNLSSLELGDSALYFCASSVGRMYGETETQYFGPGTRLLVL.

The table lists this clonotype with many counts. Mismatch with germline at one junction end may stem from a read error. The rearrangement links TRBV5-1 to TRBJ2-7, with 8 bases identical to TRBD1. CDR1 SGHRS and CDR2 YFSETQ come from the germline V gene. The CDR3 is 14 residues long. CDR3 region: CASRLGQAHREQYF. Written as DNA, the CDR3 is TGCGCCAGCCGCTTGGGACAGGCCCATCGGGAGCAGTACTTC.

The sample holds a few counts of this clonotype. The CDR3 spells CASSQGVHRNYGYTF. CDR3 DNA: TGTGCCAGCAGCCAAGGGGTTCACAGAAACTATGGCTACACCTTC. V gene TRBV3-1 combines with J gene TRBJ1-2; D remains ambiguous. CDR1 and CDR2 from the germline V gene are LGHDT and YNNKEL (reference sequence). This CDR3 contains 15 residues. Deletions cut 1 base from V and 2 bases from J, with 11 bases between.

This clonotype was found many times. V gene TRBV28 combines with J gene TRBJ1-1; TRBD1 agrees at 7 bases. In germline, CDR1 is MDHEN, CDR2 SYDVKM. Trimming at V came to 5 bases and at J to 4 bases, leaving 4 bases not matched to a gene. The CDR3 has 13 amino acids. The DNA of the CDR3 is TGTGCCAGCAGTAATGACAGGGCCACTGAAGCTTTCTTT. It yields the protein CASSNDRATEAFF.

This clonotype has a count of ten or more. V usage is TRBV30 and J usage is TRBJ2-6; no clear D. Trimming took 8 bases from V and 0 from J, leaving 5 bases between them. The CDR3 contains 12 residues. Germline CDR1 is GTSNPN and CDR2 is SVGIG (reference sequence). CDR3 coding DNA: TGTGCCGGCCTCTCTGGGGCCAACGTCCTGACTTTC. It encodes CAGLSGANVLTF.

This clonotype was detected ten times or more. The V gene is TRBV6-5, the J gene TRBJ2-4; D tentatively reads TRBD1 or TRBD2 (6 bases each). The CDR3 length is 15 residues. Germline CDR1 is MNHEY and CDR2 is SVGAGI. V was pared by 5 bases and J by 3 bases, with 14 bases between. DNA for the CDR3: TGTGCCAGCAGTCTTGGGGGGCTGGTCAAAAACATTCAGTACTTC. This translates into CASSLGGLVKNIQYF.

This clonotype was detected ten times or more. The rearrangement joins TRBV27 to TRBJ2-5, with 8 bases identical to TRBD1. This CDR3 has 16 residues. The germline V gene has CDR1 MNHEY and CDR2 SMNVEV (reference sequence). V shed 2 bases, J shed 4 bases, and the junction held 9 bases outside the gene matches. CDR3 nucleotides: TGTGCCAGCAGTTTAAGGCCGGGACAGGTTGGAGAGACCCAGTACTTC. It yields the protein CASSLRPGQVGETQYF.

The chain links TRBV29-1 to TRBJ2-5, with TRBD2 identical over 14 bases. Germline-derived CDR1 and CDR2 are SQVTM and ANQGSEA. The CDR3 totals 15 residues. V shed 6 bases, J shed 5 bases, and the junction held 8 bases outside the gene matches. The CDR3, as DNA: TGCAGCGTCAACTCGGGACTAGCGGGAGTGGAGACCCAGTACTTC. Translating it yields CSVNSGLAGVETQYF.

This clonotype was counted at least ten times. V gene TRBV6-5 combines with J gene TRBJ2-2, with 8 bases fitting TRBD1. The germline gives CDR1 MNHEY, CDR2 SVGAGI. The J segment lost 6 bases and the V segment lost 4 bases, leaving 4 bases of the junction unmatched. The CDR3 extends over 14 amino acids. The CDR3 DNA reads as TGTGCCAGCAGTTTACAGGGGGTGGCCGGGGAGCTGTTTTTT. It yields the protein CASSLQGVAGELFF.

The genes are TRBV7-2 and TRBJ2-5; 13 bases align to TRBD2. Germline V gene sequence: CDR1 SGHTA, CDR2 FQGNSA. The J segment lost 11 bases and the V segment lost 7 bases, leaving 10 bases of the junction unmatched. The CDR3 sequence is 14 residues long. The CDR3 is CASTIILAGGPQYF. In DNA, the CDR3 is TGTGCCAGCACCATAATACTAGCGGGAGGGCCTCAGTACTTC.

V gene TRBV6-2 or TRBV6-3 combines with J gene TRBJ1-5; TRBD1 aligns across 8 bases. Germline trimming cut 10 bases from V and 3 bases from J; bases unmatched to any gene: 20. The CDR3 length is 18 residues. CDR1 MNHEY and CDR2 SVGEGT come from the germline V gene. As DNA, the CDR3 is TGTGCCATCAGCCCGGCGGCCTCCGGGACAGGCTACAATCAGCCCCAGCATTTT. Its protein is CAISPAASGTGYNQPQHF.

This clonotype was picked up many times. This chain links TRBV11-2 with TRBJ1-5, with D perhaps matching TRBD1 (5 bases). Between the trimmed V and J ends, which lost 1 base and 7 bases, there was a span of 14 bases. From germline, CDR1 is SGHAT and CDR2 FQNNGV. The CDR3 is 15 residues long. The CDR3 bases are TGTGCCAGCAGCTTAGGAGAGGGGCCGAGACAGCCCCAGCATTTT. Protein sequence: CASSLGEGPRQPQHF.

The chain combines TRBV6-2 or TRBV6-3 with TRBJ2-7; D may be TRBD1 (5 bases). V was trimmed by 3 bases and J by 2 bases, leaving 14 bases between them. This CDR3 is 15 amino acids long. Germline CDR1 and CDR2: MNHEY and SVGEGT. CDR3 sequence reads: CASSYQGKTPYEQYF. The CDR3 DNA sequence: TGTGCCAGCAGTTATCAGGGAAAGACCCCCTACGAGCAGTACTTC.

This clonotype showed up many times. This chain links TRBV6-5 with TRBJ1-2; no reliable D call. CDR3 length equals 15 residues. Germline CDR1 is MNHEY and CDR2 is SVGAGI. V gave up 6 bases and J gave up 1 base, with 15 bases separating them. Here the CDR3 DNA reads TGTGCCAGCAGCGCCGTCGGAGGCGGTAACTATGGCTACACCTTC. Amino acids: CASSAVGGGNYGYTF.

This clonotype turned up a few times. V usage is TRBV6-2 or TRBV6-3 and J usage is TRBJ1-1; D uncertain. Looked up from germline, CDR1 is MNHEY and CDR2 is SVGEGT. V lost 6 bases and J lost 7, with 12 bases in between. This CDR3 region has 12 residues. The CDR3 DNA reads TGTGCCAGCAGCATTCAAGGGATTGAAGCTTTCTTT. Protein: CASSIQGIEAFF.

This sequence joins TRBV30 and TRBJ1-2; perhaps TRBD1 as D (5 bases). In germline, CDR1 is GTSNPN, CDR2 SVGIG (reference sequence). Trimming removed 4 bases from V and 2 bases from J, with 20 bases in between. The length of the CDR3 is 16 residues. CDR3 loop: CAWTPTLGWGNYGYTF. In DNA form, the CDR3 reads TGTGCCTGGACCCCCACGCTTGGCTGGGGCAACTATGGCTACACCTTC.

This clonotype was seen ten or more times. The chain couples TRBV6-1 to TRBJ2-7, with unresolved D. Germline V lookup: CDR1 MNHNS, CDR2 SASEGT. The CDR3 sequence is 13 residues long. The V and J ends lost 6 bases and 4 bases respectively, with 13 bases between them. The CDR3 nucleotides are TGTGCCAGCAGCCCCACGGTCGGGTACGAGCAGTACTTC. Amino acids: CASSPTVGYEQYF.